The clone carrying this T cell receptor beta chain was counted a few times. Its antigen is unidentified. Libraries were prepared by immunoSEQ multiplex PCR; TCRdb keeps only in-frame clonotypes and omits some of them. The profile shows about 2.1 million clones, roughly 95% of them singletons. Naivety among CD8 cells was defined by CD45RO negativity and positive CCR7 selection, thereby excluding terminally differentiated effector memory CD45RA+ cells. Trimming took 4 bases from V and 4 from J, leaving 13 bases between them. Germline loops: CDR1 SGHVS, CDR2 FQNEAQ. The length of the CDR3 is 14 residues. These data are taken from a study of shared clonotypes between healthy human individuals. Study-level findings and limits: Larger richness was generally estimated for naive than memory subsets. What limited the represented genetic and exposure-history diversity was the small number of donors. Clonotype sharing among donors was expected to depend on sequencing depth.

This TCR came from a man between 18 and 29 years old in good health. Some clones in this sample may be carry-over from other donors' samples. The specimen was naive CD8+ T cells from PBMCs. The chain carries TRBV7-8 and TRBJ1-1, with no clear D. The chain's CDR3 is CASSSQGRTTEAFF. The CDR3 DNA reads TGTGCCAGCAGCTCACAAGGACGGACCACTGAAGCTTTCTTT.